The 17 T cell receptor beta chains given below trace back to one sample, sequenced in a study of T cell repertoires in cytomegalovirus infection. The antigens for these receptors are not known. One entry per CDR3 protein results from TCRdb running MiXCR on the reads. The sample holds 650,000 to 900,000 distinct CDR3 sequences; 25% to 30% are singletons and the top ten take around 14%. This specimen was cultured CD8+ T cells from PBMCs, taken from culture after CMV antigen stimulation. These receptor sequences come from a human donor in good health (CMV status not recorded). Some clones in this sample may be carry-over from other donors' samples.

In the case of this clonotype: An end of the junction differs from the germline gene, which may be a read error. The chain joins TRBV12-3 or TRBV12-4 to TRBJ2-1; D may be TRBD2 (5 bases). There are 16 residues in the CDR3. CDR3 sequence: CASRLALMNSYNEQFF. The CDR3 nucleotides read TGTGCCAGCAGATTAGCGCTAATGAACTCCTACAATGAGCAGTTCTTC.

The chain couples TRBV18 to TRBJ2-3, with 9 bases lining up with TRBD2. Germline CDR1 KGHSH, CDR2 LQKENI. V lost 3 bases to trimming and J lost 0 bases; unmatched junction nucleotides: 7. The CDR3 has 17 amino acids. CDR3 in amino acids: CASSPTAGGLSTDTQYF. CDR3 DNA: TGTGCCAGCTCACCTACAGCGGGGGGACTCAGCACAGATACGCAGTATTTT. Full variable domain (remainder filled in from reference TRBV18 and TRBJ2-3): NAGVMQNPRHLVRRRGQEARLRCSPMKGHSHVYWYRQLPEEGLKFMVYLQKENIIDESGMPKERFSAEFPKEGPSILRIQQVVRGDSAAYFCASSPTAGGLSTDTQYFGPGTRLTVL.

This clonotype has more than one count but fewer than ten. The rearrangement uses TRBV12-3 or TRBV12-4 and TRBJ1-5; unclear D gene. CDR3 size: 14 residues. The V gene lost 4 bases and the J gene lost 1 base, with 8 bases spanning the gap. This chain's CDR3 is CASSSPDSNQPQHF. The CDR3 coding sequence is TGTGCCAGCAGTTCCCCGGACAGCAATCAGCCCCAGCATTTT.

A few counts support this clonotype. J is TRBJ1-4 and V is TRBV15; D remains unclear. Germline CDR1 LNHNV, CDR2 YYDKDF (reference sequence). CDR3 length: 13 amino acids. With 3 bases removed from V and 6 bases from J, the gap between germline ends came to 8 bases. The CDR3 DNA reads TGTGCCACCAGCAGGCGCACTGATGAAAAACTGTTTTTT. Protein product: CATSRRTDEKLFF.

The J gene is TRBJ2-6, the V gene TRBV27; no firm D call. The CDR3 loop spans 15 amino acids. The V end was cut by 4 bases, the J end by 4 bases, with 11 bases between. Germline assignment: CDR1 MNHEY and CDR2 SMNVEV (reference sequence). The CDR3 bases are TGTGCCAGCAGTTCCCAGGTCGTCGGGGCCAACGTCCTGACTTTC. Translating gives CASSSQVVGANVLTF.

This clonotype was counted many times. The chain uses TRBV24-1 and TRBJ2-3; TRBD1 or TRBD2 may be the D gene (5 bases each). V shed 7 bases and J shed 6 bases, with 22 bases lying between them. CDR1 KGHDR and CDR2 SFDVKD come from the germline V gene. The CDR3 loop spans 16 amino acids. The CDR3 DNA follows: TGTGCCACCAGCGTACCGGGACCGCTCTTGAGGGATACGCAGTATTTT. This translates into CATSVPGPLLRDTQYF.

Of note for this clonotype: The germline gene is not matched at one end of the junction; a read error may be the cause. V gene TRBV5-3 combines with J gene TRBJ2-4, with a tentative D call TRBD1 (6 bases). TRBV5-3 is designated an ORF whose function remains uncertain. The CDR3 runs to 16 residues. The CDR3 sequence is CASSLPSGAGLNIQYF. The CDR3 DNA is TGTGCCAGCAGCTTGCCTTCAGGGGCAGGGCTAAACATTCAGTACTTC.

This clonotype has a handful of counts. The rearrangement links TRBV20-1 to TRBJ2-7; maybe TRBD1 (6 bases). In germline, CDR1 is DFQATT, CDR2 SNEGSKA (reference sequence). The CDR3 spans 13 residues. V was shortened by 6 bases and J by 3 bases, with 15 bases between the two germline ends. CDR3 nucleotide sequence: TGCAGTGCCAACACCTGGGACAACTACGAGCAGTACTTC. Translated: CSANTWDNYEQYF.

CDR3 in DNA: TGTGCCAGCAGTCCTGCCACCGGGCTATGGGAGTTCTTC. Translated, it gives CASSPATGLWEFF. The J gene is TRBJ2-1, the V gene TRBV27; D not resolved. The CDR3 is 13 amino acids. Trimming stripped 5 bases from V and 14 bases from J, with 19 bases between. Germline V lookup: CDR1 MNHEY, CDR2 SMNVEV (reference sequence).

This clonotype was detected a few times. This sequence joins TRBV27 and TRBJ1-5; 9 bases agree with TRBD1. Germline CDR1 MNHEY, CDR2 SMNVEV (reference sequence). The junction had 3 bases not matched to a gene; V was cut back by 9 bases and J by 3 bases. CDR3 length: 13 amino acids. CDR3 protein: CASKQGANQPQHF. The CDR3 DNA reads TGTGCCAGTAAACAGGGGGCCAATCAGCCCCAGCATTTT.

The CDR3 reads CASSPSGGNSYEQYF. CDR3 coding DNA: TGTGCCAGCAGCCCTAGCGGGGGAAACTCCTACGAGCAGTACTTC. This chain uses TRBV9 with TRBJ2-7, with 10 bases matching TRBD2. Germline V gives CDR1 SGDLS, CDR2 YYNGEE. V dropped 4 bases and J dropped 0; count of bases not matched to a gene: 4. The CDR3 totals 15 residues.

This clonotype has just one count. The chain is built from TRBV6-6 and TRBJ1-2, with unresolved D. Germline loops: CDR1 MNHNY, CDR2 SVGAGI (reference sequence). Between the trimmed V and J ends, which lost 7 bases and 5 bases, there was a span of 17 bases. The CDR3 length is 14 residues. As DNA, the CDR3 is TGTGCCAGCACCCCCGGTTCTGAAGTTTATGGCTACACCTTC. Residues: CASTPGSEVYGYTF.

CDR3 protein: CASSFAGIDSPLHF. The DNA for the CDR3 is TGTGCCAGCAGTTTTGCAGGGATAGATTCACCCCTCCACTTT. The chain recombines TRBV27 with TRBJ1-6, with D possibly being TRBD1 (5 bases). With 3 bases removed from V and 8 bases from J, the gap between germline ends came to 11 bases. The CDR3 spans 14 residues. CDR1 and CDR2 (germline): MNHEY, SMNVEV (reference sequence).

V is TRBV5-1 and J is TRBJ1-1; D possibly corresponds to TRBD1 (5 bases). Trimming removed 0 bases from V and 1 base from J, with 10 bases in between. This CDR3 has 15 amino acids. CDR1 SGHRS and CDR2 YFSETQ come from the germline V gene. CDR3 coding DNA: TGCGCCAGCAGCTTGGTGGGGGTCGGGAACACTGAAGCTTTCTTT. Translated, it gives CASSLVGVGNTEAFF. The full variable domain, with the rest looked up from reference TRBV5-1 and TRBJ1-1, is KAGVTQTPRYLIKTRGQQVTLSCSPISGHRSVSWYQQTPGQGLQFLFEYFSETQRNKGNFPGRFSGRQFSNSRSEMNVSTLELGDSALYLCASSLVGVGNTEAFFGQGTRLTVV.

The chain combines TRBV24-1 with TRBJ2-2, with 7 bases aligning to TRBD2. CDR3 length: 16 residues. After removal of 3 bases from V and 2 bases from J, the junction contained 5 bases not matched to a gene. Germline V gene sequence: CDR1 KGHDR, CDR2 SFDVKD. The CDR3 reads CATSDPRGDNTGELFF. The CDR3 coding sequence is TGTGCCACCAGTGATCCTCGGGGGGACAACACCGGGGAGCTGTTTTTT.

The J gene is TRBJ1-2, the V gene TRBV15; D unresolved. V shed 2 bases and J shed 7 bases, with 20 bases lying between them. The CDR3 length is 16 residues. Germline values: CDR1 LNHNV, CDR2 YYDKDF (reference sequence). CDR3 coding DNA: TGTGCCACCAGCAGAATCTCAAAGGCACTATCTAGTGGCTACACCTTC. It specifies CATSRISKALSSGYTF.

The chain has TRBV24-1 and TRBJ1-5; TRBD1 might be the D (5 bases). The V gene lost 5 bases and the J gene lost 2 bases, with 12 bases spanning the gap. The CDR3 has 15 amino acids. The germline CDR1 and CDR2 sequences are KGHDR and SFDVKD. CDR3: CATSGWGDRNQPQHF. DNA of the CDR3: TGTGCCACCAGTGGCTGGGGGGATCGCAATCAGCCCCAGCATTTT.